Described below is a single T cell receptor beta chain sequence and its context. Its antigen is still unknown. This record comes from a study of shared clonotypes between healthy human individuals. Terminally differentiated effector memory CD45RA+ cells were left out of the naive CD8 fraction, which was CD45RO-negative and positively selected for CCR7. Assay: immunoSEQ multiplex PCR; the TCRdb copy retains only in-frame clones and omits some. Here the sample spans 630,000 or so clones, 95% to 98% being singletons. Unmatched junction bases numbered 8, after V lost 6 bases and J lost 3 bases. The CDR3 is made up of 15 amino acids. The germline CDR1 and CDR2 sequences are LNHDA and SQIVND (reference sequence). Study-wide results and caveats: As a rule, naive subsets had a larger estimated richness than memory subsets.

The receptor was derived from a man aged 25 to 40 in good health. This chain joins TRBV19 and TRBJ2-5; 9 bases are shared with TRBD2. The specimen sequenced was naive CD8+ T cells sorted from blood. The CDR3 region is CASRTLAGKKETQYF. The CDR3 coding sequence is TGTGCCAGTAGGACTCTAGCGGGGAAGAAAGAGACCCAGTACTTC.